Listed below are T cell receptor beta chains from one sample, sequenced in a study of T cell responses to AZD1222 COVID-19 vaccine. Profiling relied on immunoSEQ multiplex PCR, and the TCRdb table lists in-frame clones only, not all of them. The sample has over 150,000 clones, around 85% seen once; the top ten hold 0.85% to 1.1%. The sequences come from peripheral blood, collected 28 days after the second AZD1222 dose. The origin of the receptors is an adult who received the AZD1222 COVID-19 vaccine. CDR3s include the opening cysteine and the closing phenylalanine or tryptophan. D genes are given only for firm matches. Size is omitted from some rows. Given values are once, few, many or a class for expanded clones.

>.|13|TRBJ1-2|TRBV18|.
CASSPPGNYGYTF
TGTGCCAGCTCACCCCCAGGGAACTATGGCTACACCTTC
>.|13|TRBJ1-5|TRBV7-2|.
CASSSTGGQPQHF
TGTGCCAGCAGCTCGACTGGGGGTCAGCCCCAGCATTTT
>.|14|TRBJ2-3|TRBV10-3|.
CAISETLSTDTQYF
TGTGCCATCAGTGAGACACTGTCCACAGATACGCAGTATTTT
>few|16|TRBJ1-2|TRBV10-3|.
CAISEKTAEYNYGYTF
TGTGCCATCAGTGAGAAAACAGCTGAATACAACTATGGCTACACCTTC
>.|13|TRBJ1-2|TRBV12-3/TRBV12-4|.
CASSPLEGRGYTF
TGTGCCAGCAGTCCGTTAGAGGGGCGAGGCTACACCTTC
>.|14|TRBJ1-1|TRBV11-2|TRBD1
CASSFGTGTTEAFF
TGTGCCAGCAGCTTCGGGACAGGGACCACTGAAGCTTTCTTT
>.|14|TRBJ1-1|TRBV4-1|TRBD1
CASSPRQGKTEAFF
TGCGCCAGCAGCCCCAGACAGGGTAAAACTGAAGCTTTCTTT
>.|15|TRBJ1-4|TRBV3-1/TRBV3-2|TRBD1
CASSRGQGSGEKLFF
TGTGCCAGCAGTCGTGGACAGGGAAGTGGTGAAAAACTGTTTTTT
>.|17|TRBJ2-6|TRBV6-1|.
CASSEQEWSSGANVLTF
TGTGCCAGCAGTGAACAGGAATGGAGCTCTGGGGCCAACGTCCTGACTTTC
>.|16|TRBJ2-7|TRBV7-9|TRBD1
CASSHKPGQGPYEQYF
TGTGCCAGCAGTCACAAGCCGGGACAGGGGCCCTACGAGCAGTACTTC
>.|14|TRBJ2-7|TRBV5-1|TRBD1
CASRYRGSPYEQYF
TGCGCCAGCCGGTACAGGGGGTCTCCCTACGAGCAGTACTTC
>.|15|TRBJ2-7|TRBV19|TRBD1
CASSPGQGISYEQYF
TGTGCCAGTAGCCCCGGACAGGGTATTTCCTACGAGCAGTACTTC
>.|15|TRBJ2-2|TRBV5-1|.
CASSLGARRTGELFF
TGCGCCAGCAGCTTGGGAGCCCGGAGGACCGGGGAGCTGTTTTTT
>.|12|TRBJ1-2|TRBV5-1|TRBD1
CASSSGTDGYTF
TGCGCCAGCAGCTCCGGGACAGATGGCTACACCTTC
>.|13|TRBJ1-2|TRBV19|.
CASSQTESYGYTF
TGTGCCAGTAGTCAAACTGAGAGCTATGGCTACACCTTC
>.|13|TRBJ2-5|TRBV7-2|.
CASRPGVQEAQYF
TGTGCCAGCAGGCCAGGGGTTCAAGAGGCCCAGTACTTC
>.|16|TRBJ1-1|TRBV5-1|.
CASSPSPGAKNTEAFF
TGCGCCAGCAGCCCATCCCCCGGGGCGAAGAACACTGAAGCTTTCTTT
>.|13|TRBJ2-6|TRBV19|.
CASSISGANVLTF
TGTGCCAGTAGTATCTCTGGGGCCAACGTCCTGACTTTC
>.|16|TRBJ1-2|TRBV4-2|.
CASSQDNQGVNYGYTF
TGTGCCAGCAGCCAAGATAATCAGGGTGTCAACTATGGCTACACCTTC
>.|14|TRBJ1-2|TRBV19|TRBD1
CASRPPDRAYGYTF
TGTGCCAGTAGGCCCCCCGACAGGGCCTATGGCTACACCTTC
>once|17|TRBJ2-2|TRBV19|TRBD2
CASSMPSGGAFTGELFF
TGTGCCAGTAGTATGCCTAGCGGGGGGGCGTTCACCGGGGAGCTGTTTTTT
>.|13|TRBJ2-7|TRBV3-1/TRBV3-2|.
CASSYGPTYEQYF
TGTGCCAGCAGCTATGGGCCAACCTACGAGCAGTACTTC
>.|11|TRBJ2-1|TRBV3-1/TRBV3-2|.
CASSQVGEQFF
TGTGCCAGCAGCCAAGTAGGCGAGCAGTTCTTC
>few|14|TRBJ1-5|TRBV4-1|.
CASSQEGGNQPQHF
TGCGCCAGCAGCCAAGAGGGGGGCAATCAGCCCCAGCATTTT
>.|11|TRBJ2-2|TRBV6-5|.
CASTTIGELFF
TGTGCCAGCACTACAATCGGGGAGCTGTTTTTT
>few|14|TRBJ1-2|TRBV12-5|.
CASGLTPGGGGYTF
TGTGCTAGTGGTTTGACCCCCGGCGGGGGAGGCTACACCTTC
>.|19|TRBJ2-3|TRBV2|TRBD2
CASSESGTSGGWSTDTQYF
TGTGCCAGCAGTGAATCCGGGACTAGCGGGGGGTGGAGCACAGATACGCAGTATTTT
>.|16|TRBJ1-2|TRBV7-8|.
CASSLEHTGTGRGYTF
TGTGCCAGCAGCTTAGAGCACACAGGGACGGGGCGCGGCTACACCTTC
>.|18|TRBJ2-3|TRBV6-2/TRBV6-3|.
CASSYRSSAASRADTQYF
TGTGCCAGCAGTTACAGGTCTTCAGCAGCGTCAAGGGCAGATACGCAGTATTTT
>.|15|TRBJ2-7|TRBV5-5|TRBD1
CASSWGQGSSYEQYF
TGTGCCAGCAGCTGGGGACAGGGGAGCTCCTACGAGCAGTACTTC
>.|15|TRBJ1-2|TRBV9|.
CASSPSGTGNYGYTF
TGTGCCAGCAGCCCGTCCGGGACGGGAAACTATGGCTACACCTTC
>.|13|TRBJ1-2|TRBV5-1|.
CASSLGEGSGYTF
TGCGCCAGCAGCTTGGGGGAGGGTTCTGGCTACACCTTC
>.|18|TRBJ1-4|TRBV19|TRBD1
CASNTPGTAASTNEKLFF
TGTGCCAGTAACACACCCGGGACAGCGGCATCTACTAATGAAAAACTGTTTTTT
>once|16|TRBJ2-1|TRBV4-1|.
CASSPIGRGANNEQFF
TGCGCCAGCAGCCCGATCGGCAGGGGGGCTAACAATGAGCAGTTCTTC
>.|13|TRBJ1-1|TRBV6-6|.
CASSYEEGSEAFF
TGTGCCAGCAGTTACGAGGAAGGGTCTGAAGCTTTCTTT
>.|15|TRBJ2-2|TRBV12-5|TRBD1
CASGLVQGATGELFF
TGTGCTAGTGGTTTGGTACAGGGGGCAACCGGGGAGCTGTTTTTT
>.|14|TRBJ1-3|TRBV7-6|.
CASRDGAGNGTIYF
TGTGCCAGCAGGGACGGGGCTGGGAACGGAACCATATATTTT
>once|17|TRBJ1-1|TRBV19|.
CASTPGTGRDWGTEAFF
TGTGCCAGTACCCCTGGAACAGGGAGAGATTGGGGCACTGAAGCTTTCTTT
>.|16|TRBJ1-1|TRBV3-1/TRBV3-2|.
CASSQTRVIRDTEAFF
TGTGCCAGCAGCCAAACCCGGGTCATTCGGGACACTGAAGCTTTCTTT
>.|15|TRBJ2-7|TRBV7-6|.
CASSQTSSTRHEQYF
TGTGCCAGCAGTCAGACATCTTCAACACGACACGAGCAGTACTTC
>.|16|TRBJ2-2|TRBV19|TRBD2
CASSVSGGRYTGELFF
TGTGCCAGTAGTGTAAGCGGGGGACGGTACACCGGGGAGCTGTTTTTT
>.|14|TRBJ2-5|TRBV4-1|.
CASSQKGYSETQYF
TGCGCCAGCAGCCAAAAGGGGTATTCGGAGACCCAGTACTTC
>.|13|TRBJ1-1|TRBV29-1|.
CSVAQDMNTEAFF
TGCAGCGTTGCCCAGGACATGAACACTGAAGCTTTCTTT
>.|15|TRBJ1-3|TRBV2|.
CASRREKTTGNTIYF
TGTGCCAGCAGAAGGGAGAAAACTACTGGAAACACCATATATTTT
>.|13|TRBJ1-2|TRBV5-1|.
CASSLGGGYGYTF
TGCGCCAGCAGCTTGGGAGGGGGCTATGGCTACACCTTC
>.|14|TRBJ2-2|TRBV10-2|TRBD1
CASRPDRVTGELFF
TGCGCCAGCAGGCCTGACAGGGTTACCGGGGAGCTGTTTTTT
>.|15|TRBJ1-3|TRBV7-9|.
CASSSPGAQRNTIYF
TGTGCCAGCAGCTCACCAGGGGCCCAAAGGAACACCATATATTTT
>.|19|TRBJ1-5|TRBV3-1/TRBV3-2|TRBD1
CASSRPLRTGNLRNQPQHF
TGTGCCAGCAGCCGACCCCTTAGGACAGGGAATTTAAGGAATCAGCCCCAGCATTTT
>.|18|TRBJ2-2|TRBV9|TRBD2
CASSPRTSGGLNTGELFF
TGTGCCAGCAGCCCACGGACTAGCGGGGGGCTTAACACCGGGGAGCTGTTTTTT
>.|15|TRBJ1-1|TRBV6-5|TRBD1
CASSYGDRADTEAFF
TGTGCCAGCAGTTACGGGGACAGGGCGGACACTGAAGCTTTCTTT
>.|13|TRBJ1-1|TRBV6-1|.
CASSENANTEAFF
TGTGCCAGCAGTGAAAACGCGAACACTGAAGCTTTCTTT
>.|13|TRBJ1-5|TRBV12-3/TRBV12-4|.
CASSYQGNQPQHF
TGTGCCAGCAGTTATCAGGGCAATCAGCCCCAGCATTTT
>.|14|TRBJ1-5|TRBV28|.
CASSPPGSGQPQHF
TGTGCCAGCAGTCCACCAGGGAGCGGCCAGCCCCAGCATTTT